The clone carrying this TCR beta chain occurred a few times. Antigen: not known. This sample is drawn from a study of CD8 T cells in ankylosing spondylitis. Germline V lookup: CDR1 LGHNA, CDR2 YSLEER. V dropped 4 bases and J dropped 4; count of bases not matched to a gene: 9. CDR3 size: 16 residues. Study observations and caveats: A motif in TCR beta, a set of eight highly homologous variants, appeared characteristic of ankylosing spondylitis blood.

TCRdb passed the 5' RACE reads through MiXCR, listing each CDR3 protein once. The data hold around 890,000 distinct CDR3 sequences, with about an eighth observed a single time. The sample was blood, either unsorted or a sorted T cell fraction (not recorded which). The sequence came from a male donor with ankylosing spondylitis. The chain employs TRBV4-3 and TRBJ1-2; 10 nucleotides line up with TRBD1. The CDR3 DNA follows: TGCGCCAGCAGCCCCCCCGGGGACAGGGGACGCTATGGCTACACCTTC. Translation gives CASSPPGDRGRYGYTF.